This T cell receptor (beta chain) was recovered during a study of T cells in Graves' hyperthyroidism and ophthalmopathy. Regions amplified from RNA transcripts were the TCR beta CDR3 regions. In the first-round RT-PCR of the TCR CDR3, the HTBI primer set was used. TCRdb passed the multiplex PCR reads through MiXCR, listing each CDR3 protein once. The sample lists some 510,000 distinct CDR3 sequences; around 20% were seen once. There are many counts of this clonotype. Its antigen is not identified. Study-level points and caveats: Ophthalmopathy, which appeared later, was predicted by the model a median approximately six months before onset.

Germline CDR1 SGHVS, CDR2 FQNEAQ. This CDR3 contains 16 residues. Trimming removed 0 bases from V and 4 bases from J; junction bases left unmatched: 8. The chain links TRBV7-8 to TRBJ2-7; 8 bases align to TRBD1. The clonotype originates from a man younger than 35 with Graves' hyperthyroidism. Material for sequencing was blood. CDR3 sequence (DNA): TGTGCCAGCAGCTTAGCGACGGCAGGGGGCTGGTACGAGCAGTACTTC. This gives the protein CASSLATAGGWYEQYF.